The following is a T cell receptor beta chain sequence with its context. V dropped 5 bases and J dropped 0; count of bases not matched to a gene: 8. The CDR3 is 16 residues long. Germline CDR1 and CDR2: LNHDA and SQIVND (reference sequence). The sample comes from a study of blood T cell repertoires in COVID-19. The repertoire was sequenced with immunoSEQ multiplex PCR; TCRdb's copy has only in-frame clones and lacks some. Here the sample spans 150,000 to 180,000 clones, approximately 78% being singletons. Sequenced sample: peripheral blood. The J gene is TRBJ2-7, the V gene TRBV19, with TRBD1 matching over 9 bases. This TCR derives from a man at least 80 years old with acute or convalescent COVID-19. DNA of the CDR3: TGTGCCAGTAGTCCGACCCGACAGGGGGGCTCCTACGAGCAGTACTTC. Translating it yields CASSPTRQGGSYEQYF. Full variable domain (remainder filled in from reference TRBV19 and TRBJ2-7): DGGITQSPKYLFRKEGQNVTLSCEQNLNHDAMYWYRQDPGQGLRLIYYSQIVNDFQKGDIAEGYSVSREKKESFPLTVTSAQKNPTAFYLCASSPTRQGGSYEQYFGPGTRLTVT.